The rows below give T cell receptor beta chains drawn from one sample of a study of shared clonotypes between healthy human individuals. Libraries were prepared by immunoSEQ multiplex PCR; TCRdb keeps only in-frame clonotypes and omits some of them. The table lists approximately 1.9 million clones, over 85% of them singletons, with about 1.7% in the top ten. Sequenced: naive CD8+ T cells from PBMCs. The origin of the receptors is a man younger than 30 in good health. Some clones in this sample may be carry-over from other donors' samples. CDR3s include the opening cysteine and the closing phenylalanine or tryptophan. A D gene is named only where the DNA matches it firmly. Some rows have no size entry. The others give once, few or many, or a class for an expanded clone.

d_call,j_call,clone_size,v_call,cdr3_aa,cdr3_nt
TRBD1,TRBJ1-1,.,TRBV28,CASSLAGTGNTEAFF,TGTGCCAGCAGTCTCGCCGGGACAGGGAACACTGAAGCTTTCTTT
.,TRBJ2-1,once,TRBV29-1,CSVVIFGEQFF,TGCAGCGTGGTCATTTTTGGTGAGCAGTTCTTC
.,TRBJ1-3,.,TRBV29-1,CSVYRGSGNTIYF,TGCAGCGTTTACCGGGGGTCTGGAAACACCATATATTTT
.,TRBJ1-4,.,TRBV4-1,CASSQVGPVDEKLFF,TGCGCCAGCAGCCAAGTGGGGCCGGTTGATGAAAAACTGTTTTTT
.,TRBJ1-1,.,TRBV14,CASRPGMLPGSTEAFF,TGTGCCAGCAGGCCCGGAATGCTCCCAGGGAGCACTGAAGCTTTCTTT
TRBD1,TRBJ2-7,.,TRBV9,CASSVTGGDYEQYF,TGTGCCAGCAGCGTGACAGGGGGGGACTACGAGCAGTACTTC
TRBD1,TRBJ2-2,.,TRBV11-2,CASSGRTGGITGELFF,TGTGCCAGCAGCGGAAGGACAGGGGGCATCACCGGGGAGCTGTTTTTT
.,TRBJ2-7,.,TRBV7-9,CASSPNIAHEQYF,TGTGCCAGCAGCCCCAATATCGCCCACGAGCAGTACTTC
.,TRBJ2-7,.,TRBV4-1,CASSQGRSYEQYF,TGCGCCAGCAGCCAAGGACGTTCCTACGAGCAGTACTTC
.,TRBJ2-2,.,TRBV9,CASSVTGNTGELFF,TGTGCCAGCAGCGTGACAGGGAACACCGGGGAGCTGTTTTTT
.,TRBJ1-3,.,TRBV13,CASSLGRVSGNTIYF,TGTGCCAGCAGCTTAGGTAGGGTCTCTGGAAACACCATATATTTT
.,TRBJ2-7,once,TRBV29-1,CSARLEVDEQYF,TGCAGCGCCAGACTGGAGGTCGACGAGCAGTACTTC
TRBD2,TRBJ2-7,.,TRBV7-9,CASRTQAGGHNEQYF,TGTGCCAGCAGAACCCAAGCGGGAGGGCACAACGAGCAGTACTTC
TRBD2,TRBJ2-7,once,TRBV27,CASSPRTSGSNEQYF,TGTGCCAGCAGTCCAAGGACTAGCGGGAGCAACGAGCAGTACTTC
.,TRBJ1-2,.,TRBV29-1,CSVDSPWGDPYGYTF,TGCAGCGTTGATTCCCCTTGGGGAGATCCTTATGGCTACACCTTC
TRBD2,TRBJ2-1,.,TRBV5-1,CASSFLRAGGYNEQFF,TGCGCCAGCAGCTTCCTCCGGGCGGGAGGGTACAATGAGCAGTTCTTC
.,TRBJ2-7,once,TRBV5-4,CASSFNGIRPGGEQYF,TGTGCCAGCAGCTTTAACGGTATCCGACCAGGAGGAGAGCAGTACTTC
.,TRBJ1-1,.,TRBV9,CASSPFGIPGANTEAFF,TGTGCCAGCAGCCCCTTCGGCATACCAGGGGCTAACACTGAAGCTTTCTTT
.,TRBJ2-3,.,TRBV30,CAWSSQPGDTQYF,TGTGCCTGGAGTTCTCAGCCGGGAGATACGCAGTATTTT
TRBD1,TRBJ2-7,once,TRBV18,CASSPRDRLHYEQYF,TGTGCCAGCTCACCGCGGGACAGGCTCCACTACGAGCAGTACTTC
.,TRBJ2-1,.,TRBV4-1,CASSATGSNPYNEQFF,TGCGCCAGCAGCGCCACAGGGTCGAACCCCTACAATGAGCAGTTCTTC
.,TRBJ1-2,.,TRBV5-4,CASSLAAGNGYGYTF,TGTGCCAGCAGCTTGGCCGCGGGGAATGGCTATGGCTACACCTTC
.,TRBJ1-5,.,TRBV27,CASSFYGSNQPQHF,TGTGCCAGCAGTTTTTATGGGAGCAATCAGCCCCAGCATTTT
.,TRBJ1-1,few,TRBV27,CASSLLAPNTEAFF,TGTGCCAGCAGTTTATTGGCACCAAACACTGAAGCTTTCTTT
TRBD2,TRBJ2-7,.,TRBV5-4,CASSLGLAGVSSYEQYF,TGTGCCAGCAGCTTGGGGCTAGCGGGAGTCTCTTCCTACGAGCAGTACTTC
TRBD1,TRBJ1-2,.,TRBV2,CASSAGTGGYYGYTF,TGTGCCAGCAGCGCCGGGACAGGGGGCTACTATGGCTACACCTTC
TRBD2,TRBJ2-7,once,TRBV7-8,CASSPRGGLASLNEQYF,TGTGCCAGCAGCCCAAGGGGGGGACTAGCCTCGTTGAACGAGCAGTACTTC
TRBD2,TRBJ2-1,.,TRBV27,CASSLLGAGGPNNEQFF,TGTGCCAGCAGCTTACTCGGGGCGGGAGGACCGAACAATGAGCAGTTCTTC
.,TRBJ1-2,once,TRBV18,CASSPPRSLLSNYGYTF,TGTGCCAGCTCACCACCGAGATCGCTCTTGTCTAACTATGGCTACACCTTC
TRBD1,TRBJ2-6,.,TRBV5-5,CASSLAPARQGSGANVLTF,TGTGCCAGCAGCTTGGCCCCGGCAAGACAGGGCTCTGGGGCCAACGTCCTGACTTTC
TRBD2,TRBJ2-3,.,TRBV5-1,CASSPTGTSSTDTQYF,TGCGCCAGCAGCCCTACCGGGACTAGTAGTACAGATACGCAGTATTTT
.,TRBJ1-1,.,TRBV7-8,CASSSRDAMEAFF,TGTGCCAGCAGCTCCCGGGACGCGATGGAAGCTTTCTTT
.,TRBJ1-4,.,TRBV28,CASTYRGQKYNEKLFF,TGTGCCAGCACCTACCGGGGCCAGAAATATAATGAAAAACTGTTTTTT
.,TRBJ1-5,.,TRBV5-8,CASSLSEGYSQPQHF,TGTGCCAGCAGCTTGTCGGAGGGGTATTCTCAGCCCCAGCATTTT
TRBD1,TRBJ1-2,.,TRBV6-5,CASSYKTGASGYTF,TGTGCCAGCAGTTACAAGACAGGGGCGTCTGGCTACACCTTC
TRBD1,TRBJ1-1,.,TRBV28,CASSPTGTGGLTEAFF,TGTGCCAGCAGTCCCACCGGGACAGGGGGCTTAACTGAAGCTTTCTTT
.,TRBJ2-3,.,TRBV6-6,CASSLGHPLHTDTQYF,TGTGCCAGCAGTTTGGGACACCCTCTTCACACAGATACGCAGTATTTT